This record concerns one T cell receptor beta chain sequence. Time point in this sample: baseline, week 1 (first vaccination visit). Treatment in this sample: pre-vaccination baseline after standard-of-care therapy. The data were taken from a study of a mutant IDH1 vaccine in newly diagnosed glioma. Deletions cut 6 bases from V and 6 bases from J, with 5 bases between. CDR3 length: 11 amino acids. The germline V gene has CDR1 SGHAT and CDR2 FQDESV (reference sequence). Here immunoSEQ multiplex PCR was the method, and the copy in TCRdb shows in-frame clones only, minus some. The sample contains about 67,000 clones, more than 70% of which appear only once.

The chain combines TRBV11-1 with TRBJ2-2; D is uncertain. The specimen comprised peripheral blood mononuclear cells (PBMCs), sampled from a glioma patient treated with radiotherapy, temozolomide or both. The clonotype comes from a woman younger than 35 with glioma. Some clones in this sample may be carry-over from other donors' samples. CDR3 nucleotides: TGTGCCAGCAGTTGGGCCGGGGAGCTGTTTTTT. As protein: CASSWAGELFF.